These T cell receptor beta chains were read from a single sample in a study of a mutant IDH1 vaccine in newly diagnosed glioma. Their recognized antigens are unknown. TCRdb's table, derived via immunoSEQ multiplex PCR, lists solely in-frame clones and lacks some. The sample has about 25,000 clones, around 70% seen once. The sample here was peripheral blood mononuclear cells (PBMCs), taken from a glioma patient whose treatment included an IDH1 peptide vaccine. The source is a man aged 18-30 years with glioma. Some clones in this sample may be carry-over from other donors' samples. Each CDR3 is given with its conserved first and last residue. A D gene is named only where the DNA matches it firmly. Not every row has a clone size; where given, it reads once, few, many or a size class.

TRBV5-4	TRBD1	-	TRBJ2-3	TGTGCCAGCAGCTCGGGACAGCGCACAGATACGCAGTATTTT	CASSSGQRTDTQYF
TRBV19	-	few	TRBJ1-1	TGTGCCAGTAGTATTTGGACAGCCCAGAACACTGAAGCTTTCTTT	CASSIWTAQNTEAFF
TRBV7-2	-	-	TRBJ1-5	TGTGCCAGCAGCCCCTGGGACACTAGCAATCAGCCCCAGCATTTT	CASSPWDTSNQPQHF
TRBV6-5	-	few	TRBJ1-3	TGTGCCAGCACCGGTGGAAACACCATATATTTT	CASTGGNTIYF
TRBV5-1	-	few	TRBJ1-3	TGCGCCAGCAGCTTGGCAGGGGACGGAAACACCATATATTTT	CASSLAGDGNTIYF
TRBV7-2	-	few	TRBJ1-1	TGTGCCAGCAGCTCCCCTCAGCTTCGGGGCACTGAAGCTTTCTTT	CASSSPQLRGTEAFF
TRBV9	TRBD1	-	TRBJ2-7	TGTGCCAGCACCCCGGGACAGGGTGTCTCCTACGAGCAGTACTTC	CASTPGQGVSYEQYF
TRBV30	-	-	TRBJ1-4	TGTGCCTGGAATCGGAATGGGGCCCAACTAAATGAAAAACTGTTTTTT	CAWNRNGAQLNEKLFF
TRBV29-1	-	few	TRBJ2-7	TGCAGCGTTAGGGCCAGCTACGTCTACGAGCAGTACTTC	CSVRASYVYEQYF
TRBV7-2	TRBD2	-	TRBJ2-7	TGTGCCAGCAGACGAGTGGGAGGGCCCCGCGAGCAGTACTTC	CASRRVGGPREQYF
TRBV27	-	few	TRBJ2-7	TGTGCCAGCAGTTTAGTAGGGGCGGTCGCCGCCTACGAGCAGTACTTC	CASSLVGAVAAYEQYF
TRBV14	TRBD1	-	TRBJ2-7	TGTGCCAGCAGCCCCCGGACAGGGCGTCGGGACGAGCAGTACTTC	CASSPRTGRRDEQYF
TRBV5-1	TRBD1	-	TRBJ1-2	TGCGCCAGCAGCATGAGGACAGGGGAAGGTGGCTACACCTTC	CASSMRTGEGGYTF
TRBV5-1	-	-	TRBJ2-7	TGCGCCAGCAGCTTGGGGTGGGCAGGATTCTACGAGCAGTACTTC	CASSLGWAGFYEQYF
TRBV5-1	-	-	TRBJ2-3	TGCGCCAGCAGCTCGCAACAGGTCACCCTCCCCACAGATACGCAGTATTTT	CASSSQQVTLPTDTQYF
TRBV4-3	-	-	TRBJ2-7	TGCGCCAGCAGCCAAACTGCACTGGGAAACGAGCAGTACTTC	CASSQTALGNEQYF
TRBV4-3	-	-	TRBJ1-4	TGCGCCAGCAGCCAAGATGGAGGTGGAACTAATGAAAAACTGTTTTTT	CASSQDGGGTNEKLFF
TRBV12-5	TRBD2	-	TRBJ2-2	TGTGCTAGTGGGCCTGGACTAGCGGGGGGGCCCTACACCGGGGAGCTGTTTTTT	CASGPGLAGGPYTGELFF
TRBV29-1	-	-	TRBJ2-4	TGCAGCGGGGACGGATCCCACAAAAACATTCAGTACTTC	CSGDGSHKNIQYF
TRBV9	-	-	TRBJ1-2	TGTGCCAGCAGCGTAACGCGCAACTATGGCTACACCTTC	CASSVTRNYGYTF
TRBV27	TRBD1	once	TRBJ2-7	TGTGCCAGCAGTTTAGGGCCAGACAGGGAAAAGTGGTACGAGCAGTACTTC	CASSLGPDREKWYEQYF
TRBV5-1	TRBD2	once	TRBJ2-2	TGCGCCAGCTTTAGCGGGACCGCGAACACCGGGGAGCTGTTTTTT	CASFSGTANTGELFF
TRBV2	-	-	TRBJ1-3	TGTGCCAGCACTCCAGGGACGATCTCCATATATTTT	CASTPGTISIYF
TRBV2	-	-	TRBJ2-7	TGTGCCAGCAGTGGGCGGGACAGCACCTCCTACGAGCAGTACTTC	CASSGRDSTSYEQYF
TRBV7-9	TRBD2	-	TRBJ2-1	TGTGCCAGCGGACTAGCGGGGATGTTGAATGAGCAGTTCTTC	CASGLAGMLNEQFF
TRBV4-2	-	-	TRBJ2-1	TGTGCCAGCAGCCAAGAAGGGGGGGGGCCATACAATGAGCAGTTCTTC	CASSQEGGGPYNEQFF
TRBV9	-	-	TRBJ1-1	TGTGCCAGCAGCGTAGTGGAGGGCACTGAAGCTTTCTTT	CASSVVEGTEAFF
TRBV6-5	TRBD1	-	TRBJ1-2	TGTGCCAGCAGTTACTCAGCAGGGGGCAGCTATGGCTACACCTTC	CASSYSAGGSYGYTF
TRBV19	-	-	TRBJ1-2	TGTGCCAGTAGTGGATACAGGGACTATGGCTACACCTTC	CASSGYRDYGYTF
TRBV5-1	TRBD1	-	TRBJ1-5	TGCGCCAGCAGCTTGGATGGACAGGGGATCCAGCCCCAGCATTTT	CASSLDGQGIQPQHF
TRBV4-1	-	-	TRBJ1-2	TGCGCCAGCAGCCAACAGACCCGGGGGGATGGCTACACCTTC	CASSQQTRGDGYTF
TRBV19	-	-	TRBJ1-2	TGTGCCAGTACCCCCCCTGGGAGGGCTGGCGGCTACACCTTC	CASTPPGRAGGYTF
TRBV27	-	once	TRBJ1-2	TGTGCCAGCAGTTTATCTCCTGGGGGGCTCTATGGCTACACCTTC	CASSLSPGGLYGYTF
TRBV4-3	TRBD2	-	TRBJ2-7	TGCGCCAGCAGCCAAGAACCGGGACTAGCGGGGGCGTTTGTCTACGAGCAGTACTTC	CASSQEPGLAGAFVYEQYF
TRBV2	-	-	TRBJ2-3	TGTGCCATTAGAGAGCCACGGGTTATTAGCACAGATACGCAGTATTTT	CAIREPRVISTDTQYF
TRBV6-6	-	once	TRBJ2-7	TGTGCCAGCAGTTATGGTGACCCAGGGGCTGCCTACGAGCAGTACTTC	CASSYGDPGAAYEQYF
TRBV30	-	few	TRBJ1-2	TGTGCCTGGAGGCAGCTCGCGCACTATGGCTACACCTTC	CAWRQLAHYGYTF
TRBV19	TRBD1	-	TRBJ1-5	TGTGCCAGTAGTGACAGGGTGAGCCAGCCCCAGCATTTT	CASSDRVSQPQHF
TRBV4-3	-	-	TRBJ1-2	TGCGCCAGCAGCCAAGATGGGCAGGGGTTTGTTGGCTACACCTTC	CASSQDGQGFVGYTF
TRBV11-2	TRBD2	few	TRBJ2-7	TGTGCCAGCAGCTTGAGGACTAGCGGGTACGAGCAGTACTTC	CASSLRTSGYEQYF
TRBV4-1	-	-	TRBJ1-1	TGCGCCAGCAGCCAAGAGCGTTGGAGTGAAGCTTTCTTT	CASSQERWSEAFF
TRBV27	-	-	TRBJ1-2	TGTGCCAGCAGTAGCGGCAGAGACTATGGCTACACCTTC	CASSSGRDYGYTF
TRBV7-3	TRBD1	-	TRBJ1-2	TGTGCCAGCAGATGGACAGGGCCCTGCGGCTACACCTTC	CASRWTGPCGYTF
TRBV9	TRBD1	few	TRBJ1-5	TGTGCCAGCAGCCGGACAGGGGTTGGAGACCAGCCCCAGCATTTT	CASSRTGVGDQPQHF
TRBV12-5	-	-	TRBJ1-5	TGTGCTAGTGGTTCCGCCGGGCTAAGCAATCAGCCCCAGCATTTT	CASGSAGLSNQPQHF